This T cell receptor beta chain was sequenced for a study of blood T cell repertoires in COVID-19 (dated by TCRdb to 2018 to 2021). In the study overall: Samples from collaborators originated in the United States, Italy and Spain and spanned both the acute and convalescent phases of COVID-19. A de-identified subject ID, COVID-19 status, age in years and sex were almost always included in the sample metadata. The material from the prospective study consisted of cDNA or gDNA derived from T cells, B-cell-depleted T cells, or PBMCs. The repertoires were released in a freely available public database meant as a resource for research on the immune response to SARS-CoV-2. The samples were drawn from two sources: the first 160 participants of the ongoing ImmuneRACE study, and 1,254 subjects contributed by 6 global collaborators. The dataset comprised deeply sampled blood TCRbeta repertoires from subjects exposed to, actively infected with, or recovered from COVID-19. Where HLA class I and class II types were available, the types were taken from metadata supplied by the sample provider, not from assay-based typing. What the research found in general, with its limitations: Clinical and demographic metadata were provided uncurated, with the amount varying by source and participant.

According to the germline V gene, CDR1 reads SGDLS and CDR2 reads YYNGEE. The CDR3 runs 16 residues from the cysteine to the phenylalanine. Only the CDR3 part of the read is kept: 48 bases, read in frame from the first base. Trimmed from V: 5 bases; trimmed from J: 5 bases; junction bases lacking a gene match: 12. As to this clone: Its antigen is still unknown. Base qualities are missing; no much larger clone stands one base away.

Collaborating institutions collected whole blood in K2EDTA tubes following their own protocols. Collaborator samples were shipped for TCRbeta analysis as frozen whole blood, isolated PBMCs, or DNA extracted from either sample type. The immunoSEQ Assay, a bias-controlled multiplex PCR, was used to amplify TCRbeta CDR3 regions from genomic DNA. The study's processing was this. The number of nucleated cells in each sample was estimated from the amplification of reference gene primers within the assay. To quantify the absolute abundance of each unique TCRbeta CDR3 rearrangement, sequence reads were collapsed and filtered. For each sample, productive Simpson clonality was calculated as the square root of Simpson's diversity index over productive rearrangements. Held by TCRdb, this immuneACCESS table contains in-frame sequences only and omits some clones. Under half of the omission traces to an unresolved V gene where checked; the cause of the rest is unknown. Clone size and V and J calls were adopted from that table, with D and trimming inferred from the DNA. The sample contains 200,000 to 300,000 clones, 88% of them found a single time. Approximately 0.7% of the sample is in the top ten clones.

Sequencing was carried out using peripheral blood. This receptor was taken from a human donor in a cohort sampled during active COVID-19. The chain is encoded by TRBV9 joined to TRBJ1-2; 10 bases in between match TRBD1. The DNA is as follows: TGTGCCAGCAGGGACCACTCGACAGGGGGCAGTTATGGCTACACCTTC. This yields the protein CASRDHSTGGSYGYTF.